This TCR beta chain was documented in a study of PD-1 blockade in mismatch repair-deficient tumors. Study overall: Patients had 12 mismatch repair-deficient cancer types, all previously treated and progressing. The study, taken as a whole, reports: Tumor-resident clones, often undetectable pretreatment in blood, expanded then contracted after pembrolizumab.

Per germline, CDR1 SNHLY and CDR2 FYNNEI. The CDR3 is 14 residues long. V lost 6 bases and J lost 2; bases outside the gene matches: 3. Every patient had mismatch repair deficiency by PCR or immunohistochemistry. TCRs were sequenced from a few patients responding to pembrolizumab. Libraries were prepared by immunoSEQ multiplex PCR; TCRdb keeps only in-frame clonotypes and omits some of them. The repertoire holds about 51,000 clones, with around 80% as singletons. This clone was counted between two and nine times. Its matching antigen is unknown. The TCR comes from an adult with mismatch repair-deficient cancer. This sequence joins TRBV2 and TRBJ1-2; the match to TRBD1 covers 10 bases. The material sequenced was peripheral blood, taken 4 weeks after starting pembrolizumab. The CDR3 here is CASSRDRGNYGYTF. In DNA form, the CDR3 reads TGTGCCAGCAGCCGGGACAGGGGCAACTATGGCTACACCTTC.